Listed below are T cell receptor beta chains from one sample, sequenced in a study of blood T cell repertoires in COVID-19. TCRdb's copy holds only in-frame clones and misses some; the assay was immunoSEQ multiplex PCR. Of approximately 150,000 clones listed, 84% were seen once; the top ten hold about 2.5%. Material: peripheral blood. The source is a woman of 80 years or more with COVID-19, enrolled during active disease. Each CDR3 is given with its conserved first and last residue. Size is stated for part of the rows, as once, few or many counts, or as a class when the clone is expanded.

j_call clone_size v_call cdr3_length cdr3_aa
TRBJ2-7 NA TRBV7-2 15 CASSFSTESSYEQYF
TRBJ1-6 NA TRBV18 17 CASSRDRATSYNSPLHF
TRBJ2-3 NA TRBV25-1 12 CASGRETDTQYF
TRBJ2-5 NA TRBV27 14 CASSFAGGKETQYF
TRBJ2-2 NA TRBV27 18 CASSLYAGPSFGTGELFF
TRBJ1-5 NA TRBV23-1 11 CASSLSQPQHF
TRBJ1-2 NA TRBV18 15 CASSPLPGDNRGYTF
TRBJ2-5 NA TRBV29-1 12 CSSTGGHETQYF
TRBJ1-6 NA TRBV2 15 CASSTNRGRNSPLHF
TRBJ2-6 NA TRBV19 16 CASSSTGGSGANVLTF
TRBJ1-2 NA TRBV19 15 CASNWVSGRFYGYTF
TRBJ1-2 NA TRBV10-2 12 CASSEPAIRGTF
TRBJ1-1 NA TRBV6-5 14 CASSSWTLNTEAFF
TRBJ1-2 NA TRBV18 17 CASSPMNLDSVNYGYTF
TRBJ2-1 NA TRBV10-3 15 CAISGPGLAKDEQFF
TRBJ2-1 NA TRBV11-2 15 CASRPTSGVGNEQFF
TRBJ1-6 NA TRBV7-2 14 CASSLSYRESPLHF
TRBJ2-3 once TRBV3-1/TRBV3-2 16 CASSPGLAGITDTQYF
TRBJ1-1 NA TRBV7-2 14 CASGQGIRITEAFF
TRBJ1-2 NA TRBV7-2 12 CASSLVTVDYTF
TRBJ1-6 few TRBV7-3 13 CASSLWTNAPLHF
TRBJ2-3 NA TRBV12-1 15 CASSPRQGRTDTQYF
TRBJ2-7 NA TRBV12-3/TRBV12-4 11 CASSFRDEQYF
TRBJ1-5 NA TRBV7-9 13 CASSVQGYQPQHF
TRBJ1-2 NA TRBV15 16 CATSRETLPLGDGYTF
TRBJ2-1 NA TRBV5-1 15 CASSFRDRGYNEQFF
TRBJ1-2 NA TRBV27 15 CASSLSARPNYGYTF
TRBJ2-7 NA TRBV7-6 15 CASSLAREGHGEQYF
TRBJ1-2 NA TRBV4-1 17 CASSQDRTGTGDYGYTF
TRBJ1-4 NA TRBV5-4 17 CASSIRTGATTNEKLFF
TRBJ2-7 NA TRBV3-1/TRBV3-2 15 CASSQTGAGRGEQYF
TRBJ2-5 NA TRBV5-1 13 CASSLTGGETQYF
TRBJ2-7 NA TRBV9 15 CASSPNIQGASEQYF
TRBJ2-5 NA TRBV27 14 CASRWFAGQETQYF
TRBJ2-7 NA TRBV5-1 15 CASRGPGTEYYEQYF
TRBJ2-2 NA TRBV5-4 17 CASSFGGHPSNTGELFF
TRBJ2-1 once TRBV27 16 CASRRTPGADYNEQFF
TRBJ2-3 NA TRBV29-1 16 CSVAGLAGPDVNTQYF
TRBJ1-3 NA TRBV9 15 CASSLGALSGNTIYF
TRBJ1-2 NA TRBV2 18 CASRGDSPLPYGPGGYTF
TRBJ2-1 NA TRBV7-2 17 CASSLWFAPGSYNEQFF
TRBJ2-7 NA TRBV28 15 CASSLLHQGLYEQYF
TRBJ1-1 NA TRBV7-9 13 CASSGQGGTEAFF
TRBJ2-3 NA TRBV18 14 CASSPPGGTDTQYF
TRBJ1-2 NA TRBV29-1 16 CSVFHRGLNKDYGYTF
TRBJ2-3 NA TRBV24-1 16 CATSDFTGGSTDTQYF
TRBJ2-1 NA TRBV5-4 15 CASSVKLAGGTEQFF
TRBJ2-1 NA TRBV24-1 14 CATSSSGTHNEQFF
TRBJ1-2 NA TRBV5-6 15 CASSLTPTGDYGYTF
TRBJ2-1 NA TRBV5-5 10 CASSFGEQFF
TRBJ1-1 NA TRBV3-1/TRBV3-2 14 CASSQSDSNTEAFF
TRBJ2-7 NA TRBV30 14 CAWSGIRTAYEQYF
TRBJ2-3 NA TRBV2 17 CASSTQGASSGTDTQYF